Below are 15 T cell receptor beta chains sequenced from a single sample in a study of cytomegalovirus exposure and HLA in healthy donors. The PCR had 60 Vbeta and 13 Jbeta primers. Profiled with immunoSEQ multiplex PCR; TCRdb holds only in-frame clones, not every one. The sample lists 130,000 to 150,000 clones; approximately 82% were seen once. The sample consisted of PBMCs. Every receptor here comes from a woman aged 55-70 years in good health and CMV-seropositive.

The chain links TRBV9 to TRBJ2-5; possibly TRBD1 for D (5 bases). The CDR3 is 16 amino acids. Germline CDR1 is SGDLS and CDR2 is YYNGEE. Deletions cut 1 base from V and 1 base from J, with 14 bases between. CDR3 DNA sequence: TGTGCCAGCAGCGTAAGCCCTAGGGGCAGCCAAGAGACCCAGTACTTC. The encoded protein is CASSVSPRGSQETQYF.

CDR3 sequence: CASRPGTDTQYF. In nucleotides, the CDR3 is TGTGCCAGCAGGCCAGGGACAGATACGCAGTATTTT. The rearrangement joins TRBV7-2 to TRBJ2-3; possibly TRBD1 for D (5 bases). Germline assignment: CDR1 SGHTA and CDR2 FQGNSA. The V end lost 6 bases, the J end lost 3 bases, and 7 bases lay between the germline ends. The CDR3 covers 12 residues.

The rearrangement joins TRBV11-2 to TRBJ1-2; D call uncertain. The CDR3 spans 13 residues. V was cut by 1 base and J by 2 bases, with 5 bases left in between. From germline, CDR1 is SGHAT and CDR2 FQNNGV. The CDR3 region is CASSLGGNYGYTF. The CDR3 DNA reads as TGTGCCAGCAGCTTAGGAGGGAACTATGGCTACACCTTC.

The rearrangement links TRBV6-5 to TRBJ2-7, with D possibly matching TRBD2 (6 bases). The CDR3 totals 11 residues. V lost 7 bases to trimming and J lost 7 bases, with 11 bases between them. Germline loops: CDR1 MNHEY, CDR2 SVGAGI. The CDR3 DNA sequence: TGTGCCAGCAAGTGGAGGGCGGAGCAGTACTTC. Amino acid sequence: CASKWRAEQYF.

This sequence joins TRBV6-1 and TRBJ2-3; 7 bases are a match to TRBD1. V lost 7 bases, J lost 0 bases, and 1 base stayed unmatched. CDR3 length: 13 amino acids. Per the germline V gene, CDR1 is MNHNS and CDR2 is SASEGT. The CDR3 nucleotides read TGTGCCAGCACGACAGGGAGCACAGATACGCAGTATTTT. This sequence encodes CASTTGSTDTQYF.

The rearrangement joins TRBV5-8 to TRBJ1-2; a weak D match, TRBD1 (5 bases). This CDR3 comprises 15 residues. V was cut by 4 bases and J by 4 bases, with 17 bases left in between. Per the germline V gene, CDR1 is SGHTS and CDR2 is YDEGEE. In DNA form, the CDR3 reads TGTGCCAGCAGCCAACCACAGGATTCCGGCTATGGCTACACCTTC. This translates into CASSQPQDSGYGYTF.

The rearrangement uses TRBV2 and TRBJ1-1; the match to TRBD1 covers 8 bases. Germline CDR1 and CDR2: SNHLY and FYNNEI. The CDR3 length is 13 residues. The J segment lost 7 bases and the V segment lost 3 bases, leaving 4 bases of the junction unmatched. This CDR3 reads CASSDRGLGEAFF. CDR3 coding DNA: TGTGCCAGCAGTGACAGGGGGCTGGGTGAAGCTTTCTTT.

This clone occurred once. The V call is TRBV10-3, the J call TRBJ2-2, with D possibly being TRBD2 (5 bases). The CDR3 runs to 16 residues. V was shortened by 4 bases and J by 3 bases, with 15 bases between the two germline ends. CDR1 ENHRY and CDR2 SYGVKD come from the germline V gene. CDR3 protein: CAISGGGGGDTGELFF. The CDR3 DNA is TGTGCCATCAGTGGCGGTGGAGGTGGGGACACCGGGGAGCTGTTTTTT.

CDR3 sequence (DNA): TGTGCCAGCAGCCCAAGCCAGGGAACTAAACTGTTTTTT. This codes for CASSPSQGTKLFF. The chain is built from TRBV6-1 and TRBJ1-4; D is possibly TRBD1 (5 bases). This CDR3 region has 13 residues. CDR1 and CDR2 (germline): MNHNS, SASEGT. The germline V and J ends were trimmed by 6 bases and 11 bases, with 16 bases remaining between them.

The chain links TRBV11-3 to TRBJ2-3, with 9 bases lining up with TRBD2. J was trimmed by 1 base and V by 1 base; bases with no gene match: 0. The CDR3 loop spans 15 amino acids. CDR1 is SGHNT, CDR2 YENEEA, per germline. The CDR3 DNA sequence: TGTGCCAGCAGCTTAGGGACTAGCGGCACAGATACGCAGTATTTT. It is translated as CASSLGTSGTDTQYF. Using reference TRBV11-3 and TRBJ2-3 for the parts outside the CDR3, the full variable domain is EAGVVQSPRYKIIEKKQPVAFWCNPISGHNTLYWYLQNLGQGPELLIRYENEEAVDDSQLPKDRFSAERLKGVDSTLKIQPAELGDSAVYLCASSLGTSGTDTQYFGPGTRLTVL.

This rearrangement joins TRBV2 to TRBJ2-7; 7 bases match TRBD2. This CDR3 has 17 amino acids. CDR1 and CDR2 (germline): SNHLY, FYNNEI. The ends lost 3 bases at V and 4 bases at J; junction bases unmatched: 15. CDR3 sequence reads: CASSDGGGTDWIYEQYF. The CDR3 DNA reads as TGTGCCAGCAGTGATGGGGGAGGGACGGACTGGATTTACGAGCAGTACTTC.

The genes are TRBV2 and TRBJ2-7, with D perhaps TRBD1 (5 bases). This CDR3 comprises 14 residues. Germline V gives CDR1 SNHLY, CDR2 FYNNEI. The V end lost 1 base, the J end lost 4 bases, and 11 bases lay between the germline ends. CDR3 coding DNA: TGTGCCAGCAGTGAAGGGGGCGTTCAGTACGAGCAGTACTTC. This gives the protein CASSEGGVQYEQYF.

The chain recombines TRBV28 with TRBJ2-7; 12 bases fit TRBD2. Unmatched junction bases numbered 6, after V lost 6 bases and J lost 3 bases. The germline V gene encodes CDR1 MDHEN and CDR2 SYDVKM. The CDR3 runs 15 residues. The chain's CDR3 is CASSRTSGIIYEQYF. Written as DNA, the CDR3 is TGTGCCAGCAGCCGGACTAGCGGGATTATCTACGAGCAGTACTTC.

The CDR3 DNA follows: TGCGCCAGCAGCGTACAGGGAGACTCCTACGAGCAGTACTTC. It codes for CASSVQGDSYEQYF. The chain carries TRBV5-1 and TRBJ2-7, with a possible D match to TRBD1 (6 bases). Trimming shortened V by 4 bases and J by 0 bases, and 11 bases separated the two germline ends. The germline CDR1 and CDR2 sequences are SGHRS and YFSETQ. This CDR3 contains 14 residues.

The rearrangement links TRBV4-2 to TRBJ2-5; 9 bases are shared with TRBD1. The better agreement between TRBJ2-7 and the DNA end casts doubt on the J call. This CDR3 spans 13 amino acids. Germline assignment: CDR1 LGHNA and CDR2 YNFKEQ. The chain's CDR3 is CASSPDRGHEQYF. The CDR3 DNA follows: TGTGCCAGCAGCCCGGACAGGGGACACGAGCAGTACTTC.